The source of this T cell receptor beta chain is a study of T-cell memory formation after mild COVID-19. This CDR3 spans 16 amino acids. Germline-derived CDR1 and CDR2 are SGHRS and YFSETQ. V trimming: 0 bases; J trimming: 4 bases; junction bases outside the gene matches: 4. Ten or more counts support this clonotype. No antigen is known for it. TCRdb redid the calling of the 5' RACE reads with MiXCR, one entry per CDR3 protein. The repertoire holds hundreds of thousands of distinct CDR3 sequences, with 7.5% to 9.5% as singletons. Whole-study findings and limits: Pre-infection memory contained some responding clones, which suggested that cross-reactive memory had joined. CD4+ contracting clones were found mainly in CM and EM, and CD8+ ones in EMRA.

The sequenced material came from PBMCs or a T cell subset sorted from them (not recorded which). This sequence was found in a man younger than 30 who had mild COVID-19 (a few samples of this study predate the infection). Cell type and time point are not known. The V and J genes are TRBV5-1 and TRBJ2-3; 11 positions agree with TRBD2. In nucleotides, the CDR3 is TGCGCCAGCAGCTTGGTCGGGACTAGCGGTTCAGATACGCAGTATTTT. Translated, it gives CASSLVGTSGSDTQYF.